This TCR beta chain comes out of a study of cytomegalovirus exposure and HLA in healthy donors. The study ran its PCR with 60 Vbeta and 13 Jbeta primers. TCRdb keeps only in-frame clones here, not all; method: immunoSEQ multiplex PCR. This table has about 130,000 clones, roughly 80% appearing once. V trimming: 1 base; J trimming: 4 bases; junction bases outside the gene matches: 6. The CDR3 length is 15 residues. From germline, CDR1 is LNHNV and CDR2 YYDKDF (reference sequence). This sequence was found in a female donor in good health and CMV-seronegative. Sequenced: PBMCs. The chain joins TRBV15 to TRBJ1-2; 7 bases fit TRBD1. The CDR3 sequence is CATSRGVDRSYGYTF. The CDR3 bases are TGTGCCACCAGCAGAGGAGTGGACAGGAGCTATGGCTACACCTTC.